These T cell receptor beta chains were read from a single sample in a study of human T cells and chemical hapten exposure. MiXCR, run by TCRdb on the RACE reads, gives a single entry per CDR3 protein. Counted here are around 120,000 distinct CDR3 sequences, about an eighth occurring once; the ten biggest clones make up approximately 0.89%. The sample was whole blood, taken in connection with sensitization to the hapten diphenylcyclopropenone (DPC). The origin of the receptors is a man between 18 and 35 years old with alopecia areata. Some clones in this sample may be carry-over from other donors' samples. The CDR3 runs from the conserved cysteine through the conserved F or W. D genes are given only for firm matches. For some rows the clone size is stated as once, few or many, or as a class when expanded; others skip it.

TRBJ2-3 . TRBV7-7 . CASSLTRSSTDTQYF TGTGCCAGCAGCCTCACAAGATCTAGCACAGATACGCAGTATTTT
TRBJ1-2 few TRBV10-3 . CATTQENYGYTF TGTGCCACCACACAGGAGAACTATGGCTACACCTTC
TRBJ2-3 . TRBV11-3 . CASSLGSGYPTDTQYF TGTGCCAGCAGCTTAGGCTCGGGCTACCCCACAGATACGCAGTATTTT
TRBJ1-3 few TRBV20-1 TRBD1 CSAWDSSGNTIYF TGCAGTGCTTGGGACAGTTCTGGAAACACCATATATTTT
TRBJ1-2 . TRBV12-3/TRBV12-4 . CASSLAPRGIYGYTF TGTGCCAGCAGTTTAGCGCCTAGGGGGATCTATGGCTACACCTTC
TRBJ2-5 . TRBV29-1 . CSVDRVGGQETQYF TGCAGCGTTGACAGGGTCGGAGGCCAAGAGACCCAGTACTTC
TRBJ1-6 . TRBV4-3 . CASSQLPDGHSNSPLHF TGCGCCAGCAGCCAGCTTCCCGACGGACATTCCAATTCACCCCTCCACTTT
TRBJ2-5 . TRBV7-3 TRBD1 CASSNQGALGETQYF TGTGCCAGCAGCAATCAGGGGGCTCTTGGAGAGACCCAGTACTTC
TRBJ2-1 many TRBV7-6 TRBD2 CASSLTSGGVYNEQFF TGTGCCAGCAGCTTGACTAGCGGGGGGGTATACAATGAGCAGTTCTTC
TRBJ1-2 many TRBV11-2 . CASSLDLLTANGYTF TGTGCCAGCAGCTTAGATCTATTGACAGCAAATGGCTACACCTTC
TRBJ1-1 . TRBV29-1 . CSVDGGPVPEAFF TGCAGCGTTGATGGGGGGCCGGTCCCGGAAGCTTTCTTT
TRBJ2-3 many TRBV12-3/TRBV12-4 . CASSLRWQTSTDTQYF TGTGCCAGCAGTTTAAGGTGGCAGACTAGCACAGATACGCAGTATTTT
TRBJ1-1 few TRBV15 . CATSRGRNTEAFF TGTGCCACCAGCAGAGGCAGGAACACTGAAGCTTTCTTT
TRBJ1-2 few TRBV7-2 . CASSLTGELDGYTF TGTGCCAGCAGCTTAACGGGGGAATTGGATGGCTACACCTTC
TRBJ2-7 . TRBV10-3 . CAISDRVGDEQYF TGTGCCATCAGTGACCGTGTGGGCGACGAGCAGTACTTC
TRBJ2-5 few TRBV19 . CASSIARFQETQYF TGTGCCAGTAGTATAGCCCGGTTCCAAGAGACCCAGTACTTC
TRBJ1-2 few TRBV6-5 . CASSSPLTLPYGYTF TGTGCCAGCAGCTCACCGTTAACCCTCCCCTATGGCTACACCTTC
TRBJ1-2 few TRBV11-2 . CASSQTTNYGYTF TGTGCCAGCAGCCAAACCACTAACTATGGCTACACCTTC